This T cell receptor beta chain came from a study of blood T cell repertoires in COVID-19. On the study more broadly: COVID-19 samples collected from the United States, Italy and Spain covered acute and convalescent phases. From T cells, B-cell-depleted T cells, or PBMCs came the material, which was cDNA or gDNA.

Under the authors' procedure: How many nucleated cells were present was estimated from reference gene primer amplification. Libraries were prepared by immunoSEQ multiplex PCR; TCRdb keeps only in-frame clonotypes and omits some of them. V and J calls and clone size are copied from that table; D and trimming were computed from the DNA. The data contain about 160,000 clones, 65% to 90% of them singletons. Enrolment of Seattle patients took place during active infection, and they were followed longitudinally. The sample comprised peripheral blood. This sequence originates from a woman aged 40 to 55 with COVID-19, enrolled during active disease.

The CDR3 spells CAGQEGGHFRYGNTIYF. The CDR3 region has the DNA TGCGCCGGACAGGAGGGAGGACATTTTCGTTACGGAAACACCATATATTTT. The chain employs TRBV23-1 and TRBJ1-3; TRBD1 aligns across 7 bases. TRBV23-1 is labeled an ORF, and its function is uncertain. This CDR3 region has 17 residues. J lost 4 bases, V lost 11 bases, and 20 bases had no gene match.